The source of this T cell receptor (beta chain) is a study of T-cell reconstitution after alpha-beta-depleted transplantation in children. In its sample, this clonotype was seen a few times. Preparation of the TCRbeta library used unique molecular identifiers. TCRdb analysed the PCR reads with MiXCR anew, one entry per CDR3 protein. The table lists hundreds of thousands of distinct CDR3 sequences, around 15% of them singletons. Germline V gene sequence: CDR1 SGHVS, CDR2 FQNEAQ. This CDR3 is built from 16 residues. V shed 3 bases, J shed 3 bases, and the junction held 9 bases outside the gene matches. This chain joins TRBV7-8 and TRBJ2-3, with TRBD1 identical over 7 bases. The sequence derives from a boy under two years old who had a stem cell transplant for Wiskott-Aldrich syndrome, so the T cells may come from the graft donor. Material: PBMCs, mostly from graft donor cells, obtained 360 days after TCRalphabeta/CD19-depleted stem cell transplant. In DNA, the CDR3 is TGTGCCAGCAGCTTTAGGACCTCACAGGGGACAGATACGCAGTATTTT. Translated: CASSFRTSQGTDTQYF.